The 12 T cell receptor beta chains given below trace back to one sample, sequenced in a study of T cells after yellow fever vaccination. TCRdb recomputed calls from the 5' RACE reads with MiXCR, one row per CDR3 protein. The profile shows approximately 240,000 distinct CDR3 sequences, 3.6% of them singletons. The sequences come from PBMCs, collected 15 days after the yellow fever booster vaccination. Source of these receptors: a man between 18 and 35 years old who received the YFV17D yellow fever vaccine.

This clonotype was seen repeatedly, ten times or more. This rearrangement joins TRBV4-1 to TRBJ1-5; D gene unclear. Germline V gene sequence: CDR1 MGHRA, CDR2 YSYEKL. The CDR3 extends over 13 amino acids. V lost 3 bases and J 4 bases, leaving 7 bases between the germline ends. This CDR3 is CASSQQANQPQHF. CDR3 DNA: TGCGCCAGCAGCCAGCAGGCTAATCAGCCCCAGCATTTT.

This clonotype has ten or more counts. The chain links TRBV6-4 to TRBJ2-3, with TRBD2 matching over 7 bases. The CDR3 has 15 amino acids. V lost 2 bases and J lost 4; bases outside the gene matches: 6. In germline, CDR1 is MRHNA, CDR2 SNTAGT. CDR3 sequence: CASSDGAGEADTQYF. In DNA form, the CDR3 reads TGTGCCAGCAGTGACGGGGCGGGGGAGGCAGATACGCAGTATTTT.

Many counts were recorded for this clonotype. The chain couples TRBV5-4 to TRBJ1-3, with no clear D. Germline lookup yields CDR1 SGHNT and CDR2 YYREEE (reference sequence). Trimming pared 2 bases from V and 4 bases from J, leaving 10 bases between. There are 14 residues in the CDR3. CDR3 protein: CASSFGRRGNTIYF. The CDR3 DNA reads as TGTGCCAGCAGCTTTGGCAGGCGAGGAAACACCATATATTTT.

As to this clonotype: It may be a read error: a sequence one base away is much more abundant. The genes are TRBV7-6 and TRBJ1-5, with TRBD1 as a possible D gene (6 bases). The CDR3 consists of 16 residues. CDR1 SGHVS and CDR2 FNYEAQ come from the germline V gene. CDR3: CASSSFTGPHNQHQHF. CDR3 DNA: TGTGCCAGCAGCTCATTTACAGGGCCCCACAATCAGCACCAGCATTTT.

This clonotype was observed many times. The chain employs TRBV12-3 or TRBV12-4 and TRBJ1-1; TRBD1 agrees at 7 bases. This CDR3 is 13 amino acids long. The trim removed 6 bases at V and 0 bases at J, leaving 1 base unmatched. The CDR3 nucleotides are TGTGCCAGCAGGGGACAGATGAACACTGAAGCTTTCTTT. This sequence encodes CASRGQMNTEAFF.

This chain connects TRBV5-5 to TRBJ2-7; 8 bases line up with TRBD1. This CDR3 contains 15 residues. The germline V gene has CDR1 SGHKS and CDR2 YYEKEE (reference sequence). V lost 0 bases, J lost 6 bases, and 8 bases stayed unmatched. The CDR3 loop is CASSLEGQEISEQYF. The CDR3 DNA is TGTGCCAGCAGCTTGGAGGGACAGGAGATTAGCGAGCAGTACTTC.

This clonotype was picked up many times. The chain joins TRBV21-1 to TRBJ1-5; the table's D call, TRBD1, has no DNA check behind it. TRBV21-1 is flagged as a pseudogene. This CDR3 has 16 residues. The CDR3 DNA is TGTGCCAGCAGCCTACGACCAACACAGGGCTCTCAGCCCCAGCATTTT. It codes for CASSLRPTQGSQPQHF.

In its sample, this clonotype was seen many times. V usage is TRBV5-1 and J usage is TRBJ1-3; possible D gene TRBD1, 6 bases. Germline V gene data show CDR1 as SGHRS and CDR2 as YFSETQ. This CDR3 spans 15 amino acids. The V end lost 4 bases, the J end lost 0 bases, and 11 bases lay between the germline ends. CDR3: CASSPGAASGNTIYF. In nucleotides, the CDR3 is TGCGCCAGCAGCCCGGGGGCCGCCTCTGGAAACACCATATATTTT.

The table lists this clonotype with many counts. V usage is TRBV15 and J usage is TRBJ2-5, with 11 bases lining up with TRBD2. The germline CDR1 and CDR2 sequences are LNHNV and YYDKDF (reference sequence). This CDR3 is built from 17 residues. The V gene end was trimmed by 5 bases and the J gene end by 1 base; junction bases not matched to a gene: 9. This CDR3 reads CATSGTSGRAFQETQYF. CDR3 nucleotides: TGTGCCACCAGCGGGACTAGCGGAAGAGCTTTCCAAGAGACCCAGTACTTC.

This clonotype showed up many times. The chain carries TRBV9 and TRBJ1-1; 7 bases align to TRBD1. Germline V lookup: CDR1 SGDLS, CDR2 YYNGEE. This CDR3 comprises 15 residues. J was trimmed by 4 bases and V by 5 bases; bases with no gene match: 11. CDR3 nucleotide sequence: TGTGCCAGCAGAGGGGGAGGGCAGGGGGGCACTGAAGCTTTCTTT. Amino acids: CASRGGGQGGTEAFF.

The sample holds a few counts of this clonotype. The CDR3 DNA sequence: TGTGCCAGCTCACTAAGGCTAGCGGGATCGAACACCGGGGAGCTGTTTTTT. This encodes CASSLRLAGSNTGELFF. The V call is TRBV18, the J call TRBJ2-2; 9 bases map to TRBD2. CDR1 is KGHSH, CDR2 LQKENI, per germline. The length of the CDR3 is 17 residues. Germline trimming cut 4 bases from V and 0 bases from J; bases unmatched to any gene: 6.

This clonotype has at least ten counts. The genes are TRBV5-1 and TRBJ2-1; tentatively, D is TRBD1 (6 bases). The V and J ends lost 5 bases and 3 bases respectively, with 18 bases between them. Germline V gene data show CDR1 as SGHRS and CDR2 as YFSETQ. This CDR3 contains 16 residues. CDR3 sequence: CASSSLGQSNYNEQFF. The DNA of the CDR3 is TGCGCCAGCAGTTCCCTAGGACAGTCCAACTACAATGAGCAGTTCTTC.